Here is one TCR beta chain with its context. The CDR3 totals 17 residues. V lost 5 bases and J lost 0; bases outside the gene matches: 10. The germline V gene has CDR1 MNHNY and CDR2 SVGAGI (reference sequence). This record comes from a study of blood T cell repertoires in COVID-19. Here immunoSEQ multiplex PCR was the method, and the copy in TCRdb shows in-frame clones only, minus some. The repertoire holds under 120,000 clones, with roughly two thirds as singletons. The receptor's source is a man older than 75 with acute or convalescent COVID-19. The chain combines TRBV6-6 with TRBJ1-3; 7 nucleotides line up with TRBD1. The sample consisted of peripheral blood. CDR3 residues: CASSPPGQLSSGNTIYF. In DNA form, the CDR3 reads TGTGCCAGCAGTCCACCGGGACAGCTTAGCTCTGGAAACACCATATATTTT.